The T cell receptor beta chain under discussion was sequenced for a study of naive and memory T cell subsets. Notes on the study in general: Over 85% of naive TCR sequences appeared only once, unlike memory subsets.

V shed 3 bases and J shed 9 bases, with 3 bases lying between them. Germline CDR1 reads LGHDT; CDR2 reads YNNKEL (reference sequence). This CDR3 is 11 amino acids long. An equimolar mix of two oligonucleotides served as the beta constant-region primer for TRBC1 and TRBC2. TCRdb used MiXCR to reprocess the UMI-ligation and nested PCR reads, holding one entry per CDR3 protein. The repertoire holds 70,000 to 95,000 distinct CDR3 sequences, more than 6.5% seen once, with over 1.5% in the top ten. This clonotype occurred a few times. Its cognate antigen is unknown. The sample comprised central memory CD4+ T cells from blood. The receptor's source is a human donor in good health. This chain uses TRBV3-1 with TRBJ1-6; the D is unclear. CDR3 loop: CASSQGSPLHF. The CDR3 bases are TGTGCCAGCAGCCAGGGTTCACCCCTCCACTTT.